This note documents a single TCR beta chain sequence. The antigen this receptor binds is unknown. No much larger clone exists at a distance of one base, and base qualities are not known. From cysteine to phenylalanine, the CDR3 is 13 amino acids long. Here the CDR3 DNA is all that survives: 39 bases in frame from base 1. CDR1 SGDLS and CDR2 YYNGEE are derived from the germline V gene. V is cut by 3 bases and J by 0 bases, and the space between the germline ends is 7 bases. Collaborating institutions collected whole blood in K2EDTA tubes following their own protocols. For TCRbeta analysis, collaborator samples were shipped as frozen whole blood, as isolated PBMCs, or as DNA extracted from either sample type. This specimen comes from a study of blood T cell repertoires in COVID-19 (dated by TCRdb to 2018 to 2020). For context, the study as a whole: The collaborator samples originated in the United States, Italy and Spain and spanned the acute and convalescent phases of COVID-19. The prospective study material was composed of cDNA or gDNA derived from T cells, B-cell-depleted T cells, or PBMCs. The dataset comprised deeply sampled blood TCRbeta repertoires from subjects exposed to, actively infected with, or recovered from COVID-19. The repertoires were made available in a free public database intended to serve as a resource for research on the immune response to SARS-CoV-2. The samples were drawn from the first 160 participants of the ongoing ImmuneRACE study and from over a thousand subjects provided by 6 global collaborators. Sample metadata almost always included a de-identified subject ID, COVID-19 status, age in years and sex. HLA class I and class II types, where available, came from metadata supplied by the sample provider rather than from assay-based typing. What the authors observed across the whole study: The quantity of clinical and demographic metadata differed by source and by participant and was supplied without curation.

TCRbeta CDR3 regions were amplified from genomic DNA by means of the immunoSEQ Assay, a bias-controlled multiplex PCR. The authors' pipeline ran thus. Within the assay, amplification of reference gene primers was used to estimate how many nucleated cells each sample contained. To quantify the absolute abundance of each unique TCRbeta CDR3 rearrangement, sequence reads were collapsed and filtered. For each sample, productive Simpson clonality was calculated as the square root of Simpson's diversity index over productive rearrangements. TCRdb carries this immuneACCESS record with in-frame sequences only. Its versions omit some clonotypes, under half of them owing to an unresolved V gene in the studies checked, with the rest unexplained. That table furnishes V, J and clone size, whereas the DNA furnished D and trimming. This sample has roughly 220,000 clones in its table, and 84% of those were observed once. Around 20% of the sample is taken by the ten largest.

Sequenced: peripheral blood. This chain joins TRBV9 to TRBJ2-7; the D region possibly corresponds to TRBD1 (6 bases align). This receptor was taken from a man between 25 and 39 years old with active or convalescent COVID-19. DNA sequence: TGTGCCAGCAGCGGGACAGACTCCTACGAGCAGTACTTC. This translates into CASSGTDSYEQYF. Joined to the reference TRBV9 and TRBJ2-7 proteins, this CDR3 gives the full variable domain: DSGVTQTPKHLITATGQRVTLRCSPRSGDLSVYWYQQSLDQGLQFLIQYYNGEERAKGNILERFSAQQFPDLHSELNLSSLELGDSALYFCASSGTDSYEQYFGPGTRLTVT.